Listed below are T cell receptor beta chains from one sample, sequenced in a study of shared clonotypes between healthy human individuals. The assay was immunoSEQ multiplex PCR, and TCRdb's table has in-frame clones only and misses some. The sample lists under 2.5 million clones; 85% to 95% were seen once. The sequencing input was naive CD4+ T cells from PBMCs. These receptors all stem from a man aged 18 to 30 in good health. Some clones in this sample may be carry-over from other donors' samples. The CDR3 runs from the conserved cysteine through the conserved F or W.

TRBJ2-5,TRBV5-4,CASSPGVGMEETQYF
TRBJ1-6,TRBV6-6,CASSYSLDRALLHF
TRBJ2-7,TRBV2,CASTRAPGQGTAYEQYF
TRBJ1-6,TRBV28,CASKGTPSPLHF
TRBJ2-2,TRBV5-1,CASSLDWVDGELFF
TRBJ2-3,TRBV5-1,CASSLAVAASEKYF
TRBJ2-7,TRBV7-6,CASSSYRAGEQYF
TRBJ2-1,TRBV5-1,CASSLRIDRGGQFF
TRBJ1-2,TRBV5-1,CASSLASFEGVGYTF
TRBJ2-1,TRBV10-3,CAISRLAGGSYNEQFF
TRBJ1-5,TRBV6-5,CASSTVTGNGQPQHF
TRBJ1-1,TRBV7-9,CASSVQGDTEAFF
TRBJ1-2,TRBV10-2,CASSVRGGYGYTF
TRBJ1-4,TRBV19,CASSISRKLFF
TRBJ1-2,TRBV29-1,CSADSPYDLNYGYTF
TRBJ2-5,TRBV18,CASSPGQGETQYF
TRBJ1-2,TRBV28,CASSFSVGGYTF
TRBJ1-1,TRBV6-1,CASSAMTGGRTEAFF